The rows below give T cell receptor beta chains drawn from one sample of a study of blood T cell repertoires in COVID-19. Sequencing was performed with immunoSEQ multiplex PCR; in TCRdb, only in-frame clones are kept and a portion is missing. This sample has more than 110,000 clones, with roughly four fifths found just once. Sequenced: peripheral blood. The receptors derive from a man older than 75 with acute or convalescent COVID-19. Both conserved end residues are part of each CDR3. D genes are given only for firm matches. The size field is filled for only some rows; it gives once, few, many or a size class.

TGCGCCAGCACCACTTGGGGGGTTAGGGGCCTGAACACTGAAGCTTTCTTT	CASTTWGVRGLNTEAFF	TRBJ1-1	NA	TRBV10-1	NA
TGTGCCAGCAGCCAGGGAGAGACCCAGTACTTC	CASSQGETQYF	TRBJ2-5	NA	TRBV6-5	NA
TGTGCCAGCAGTTACGCAGGGATGAACACTGAAGCTTTCTTT	CASSYAGMNTEAFF	TRBJ1-1	NA	TRBV6-2/TRBV6-3	NA
TGTGCCAGCAGCCGACCTGGACTAGCGGCCCGGGATACGCAGTATTTT	CASSRPGLAARDTQYF	TRBJ2-3	NA	TRBV3-1/TRBV3-2	TRBD2
TGTGCCAGCAGTACCACCTGGGGACAGGGCCGTTTGGGGCCCCAGCATTTT	CASSTTWGQGRLGPQHF	TRBJ1-5	NA	TRBV6-4	TRBD1
TGTGCCAGCAGTGCAGGGGGGCTAGCGACCGGGGAGCTGTTTTTT	CASSAGGLATGELFF	TRBJ2-2	NA	TRBV2	NA
TGTGCCAGCAGCTTGGTGGGCAGGGGAGACACTGAAGCTTTCTTT	CASSLVGRGDTEAFF	TRBJ1-1	once	TRBV5-6	NA
TGTGCCAGCAGCCAAGCAGGGTTCCCTAATGAAAAACTGTTTTTT	CASSQAGFPNEKLFF	TRBJ1-4	NA	TRBV7-2	NA
TGTGCCAGCAGCCCTACGCCCGGGACAGGGGAGCAGTTCTTC	CASSPTPGTGEQFF	TRBJ2-1	once	TRBV9	TRBD1
TGTGCTAGTGGTTTGGAAAATACGCGCGAGCAGTACTTC	CASGLENTREQYF	TRBJ2-7	NA	TRBV12-5	NA
TGCGCCAGCAGCCAGCAAATCTCAGATGAAGCTTTCTTT	CASSQQISDEAFF	TRBJ1-1	NA	TRBV4-3	NA
TGCAGCGTTCGGCAGGGCGGAGATTCACCCCTCCACTTT	CSVRQGGDSPLHF	TRBJ1-6	NA	TRBV29-1	NA
TGTGCCAGCTCACCCACCCTAGCGGGGGAATACAATGAGCAGTTCTTC	CASSPTLAGEYNEQFF	TRBJ2-1	NA	TRBV18	TRBD2
TGTGCCATCACCCCGGGGGGACAGGGGGCGCATTCACCCCTCCACTTT	CAITPGGQGAHSPLHF	TRBJ1-6	NA	TRBV10-3	TRBD1
TGTGCCATCAAAAAGGGGGGACAGGGGTCTTCCGGGGAGCTGTTTTTT	CAIKKGGQGSSGELFF	TRBJ2-2	few	TRBV10-3	TRBD1
TGTGCCAGCAGTGACAGGGTCCAGAATTACGAGCAGTACTTC	CASSDRVQNYEQYF	TRBJ2-7	NA	TRBV25-1	NA
TGTGCCACCAGTGATTCGCGGGGTTCGGAGACCCAGTACTTC	CATSDSRGSETQYF	TRBJ2-5	NA	TRBV24-1	NA
TGCAGTGCTAGCATGGCTCATGAGCAGTTCTTC	CSASMAHEQFF	TRBJ2-1	NA	TRBV20-1	NA
TGTGCCAGCAGTGATAGGGGGCGGACTGAAGCTTTCTTT	CASSDRGRTEAFF	TRBJ1-1	NA	TRBV6-1	TRBD1
TGCGCCAGCAGCTTGTCTAACGGGGGTGGCTACACCTTC	CASSLSNGGGYTF	TRBJ1-2	NA	TRBV5-1	NA
TGTGCCTGGAGTATTACCGGGACAAGCTATTCACCCCTCCACTTT	CAWSITGTSYSPLHF	TRBJ1-6	few	TRBV30	NA
TGTGCCAGCTCACCCCTGGGACAGGGGTGGAGGAACACAGATACGCAGTATTTT	CASSPLGQGWRNTDTQYF	TRBJ2-3	NA	TRBV18	TRBD1
TGTGCCAGCAGCGCCCGACTAGGGTCCTACAATGAGCAGTTCTTC	CASSARLGSYNEQFF	TRBJ2-1	NA	TRBV7-3	NA
TGTGCCTGGAATTCAGGGGGCAATCAGCCCCAGCATTTT	CAWNSGGNQPQHF	TRBJ1-5	NA	TRBV30	NA
TGTGCCAGCAGTCCCTTGGATGGACAGGGCGCCGGGGAGCTGTTTTTT	CASSPLDGQGAGELFF	TRBJ2-2	few	TRBV27	TRBD1
TGCGCCAGCAGCTTGGCCCTTCGTGAAAAACTGTTTTTT	CASSLALREKLFF	TRBJ1-4	NA	TRBV5-1	NA
TGTGCCAGCTCACCACCAGCGGGGGGTGGGATGGATGAGCAGTTCTTC	CASSPPAGGGMDEQFF	TRBJ2-1	NA	TRBV18	TRBD2
TGTGCCAGCAGCCGAACATGGAACACTGAAGCTTTCTTT	CASSRTWNTEAFF	TRBJ1-1	NA	TRBV9	NA
TGCAGCGGGTTGACAGGGGCGAACACTGAAGCTTTCTTT	CSGLTGANTEAFF	TRBJ1-1	NA	TRBV29-1	TRBD1
TGCGCCAGTGCAGAGCCGGGACAGGCTAGCGGCTACACCTTC	CASAEPGQASGYTF	TRBJ1-2	NA	TRBV4-1	TRBD1
TGTGCCAGCAGCGTTGACAGGAGCAACTATGGCTACACCTTC	CASSVDRSNYGYTF	TRBJ1-2	NA	TRBV9	NA
TGTGCCAGCAGTGAAGGCCCTAGTGGCACCGGGGAGCTGTTTTTT	CASSEGPSGTGELFF	TRBJ2-2	NA	TRBV2	NA
TGTGCCAGCACCCCTATAGATAGCAATCAGCCCCAGCATTTT	CASTPIDSNQPQHF	TRBJ1-5	NA	TRBV28	NA
TGTGCCACCGCGATGGGGGCCGGACAGGGGGCTAACACTGAAGCTTTCTTT	CATAMGAGQGANTEAFF	TRBJ1-1	many	TRBV15	TRBD1
TGTGCCAGCAGACGTACAGGGGGGTCTGGAAACACCATATATTTT	CASRRTGGSGNTIYF	TRBJ1-3	few	TRBV7-9	TRBD1
TGTGCCAGCAGCAAAAGGGTGAGGGGGGGTTATAGCAATCAGCCCCAGCATTTT	CASSKRVRGGYSNQPQHF	TRBJ1-5	NA	TRBV21-1	NA
TGTGCCAGTAGTACCTCAGGGGGGGATACGCAGTATTTT	CASSTSGGDTQYF	TRBJ2-3	NA	TRBV19	NA
TGCGCCAGCAGACCCACAGGGGGTCCGAACACCGGGGAGCTGTTTTTT	CASRPTGGPNTGELFF	TRBJ2-2	NA	TRBV5-1	TRBD1
TGTGCCAGTAGTCCAGGGGGCCTGAACATTCAGTACTTC	CASSPGGLNIQYF	TRBJ2-4	NA	TRBV19	TRBD1
TGCGCCAGCAGCTTAGCAGGGGCGGGCACTGAAGCTTTCTTT	CASSLAGAGTEAFF	TRBJ1-1	many	TRBV5-1	NA
TGTGCCAGTAGTATAGGGGGGGGAGAAGAGACCCAGTACTTC	CASSIGGGEETQYF	TRBJ2-5	NA	TRBV19	TRBD2
TGTGCCAGCCGACAGGGGGCCAATGAGCAGTTCTTC	CASRQGANEQFF	TRBJ2-1	NA	TRBV6-5	TRBD1
TGCGCCAGCAGAAGGCAGGGTGGCACAGATACGCAGTATTTT	CASRRQGGTDTQYF	TRBJ2-3	few	TRBV10-2	NA